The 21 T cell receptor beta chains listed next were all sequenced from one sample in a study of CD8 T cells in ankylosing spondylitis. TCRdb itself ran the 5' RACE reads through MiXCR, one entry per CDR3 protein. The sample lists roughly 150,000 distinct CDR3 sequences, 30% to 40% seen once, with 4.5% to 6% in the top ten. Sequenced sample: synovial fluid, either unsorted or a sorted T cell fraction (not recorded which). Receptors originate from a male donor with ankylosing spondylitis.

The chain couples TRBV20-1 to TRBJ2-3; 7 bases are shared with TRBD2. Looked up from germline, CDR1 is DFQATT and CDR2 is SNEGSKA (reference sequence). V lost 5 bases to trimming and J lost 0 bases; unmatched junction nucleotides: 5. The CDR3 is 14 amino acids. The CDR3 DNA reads TGCAGTGCTTGGGGAGGGAGTAGCACAGATACGCAGTATTTT. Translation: CSAWGGSSTDTQYF.

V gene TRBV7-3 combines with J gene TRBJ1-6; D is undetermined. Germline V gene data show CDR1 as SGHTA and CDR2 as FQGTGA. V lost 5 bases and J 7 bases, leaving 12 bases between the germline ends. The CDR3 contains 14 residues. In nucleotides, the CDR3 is TGTGCCAGCAGCCTGGCTGGGTCGAATTCACCCCTCCACTTT. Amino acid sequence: CASSLAGSNSPLHF.

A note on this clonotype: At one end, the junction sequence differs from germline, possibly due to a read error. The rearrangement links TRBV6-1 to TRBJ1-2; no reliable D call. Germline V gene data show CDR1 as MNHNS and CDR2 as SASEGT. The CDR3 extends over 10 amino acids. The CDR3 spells CASAHIEAHF. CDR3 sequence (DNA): TGTGCCAGCGCCCACATAGAGGCCCACTTC.

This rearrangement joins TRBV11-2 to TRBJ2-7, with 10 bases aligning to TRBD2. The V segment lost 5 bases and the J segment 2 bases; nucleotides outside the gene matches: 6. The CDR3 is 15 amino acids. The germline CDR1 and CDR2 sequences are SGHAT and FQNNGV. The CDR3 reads CASSLFLAGAYEQYF. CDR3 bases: TGTGCCAGCAGCCTCTTTCTAGCGGGGGCCTACGAGCAGTACTTC.

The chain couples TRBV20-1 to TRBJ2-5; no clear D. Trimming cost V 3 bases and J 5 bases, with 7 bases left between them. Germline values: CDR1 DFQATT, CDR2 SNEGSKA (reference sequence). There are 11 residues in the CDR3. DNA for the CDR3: TGCAGTGCTAGGTCCGGGGAGACCCAGTACTTC. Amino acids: CSARSGETQYF.

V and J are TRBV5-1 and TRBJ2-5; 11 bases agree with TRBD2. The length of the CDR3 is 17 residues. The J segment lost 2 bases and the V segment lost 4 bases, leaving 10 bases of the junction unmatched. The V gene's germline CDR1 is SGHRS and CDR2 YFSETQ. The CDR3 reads CASSLLTTSGAQETQYF. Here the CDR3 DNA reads TGCGCCAGCAGCCTCCTTACGACTAGCGGGGCACAAGAGACCCAGTACTTC.

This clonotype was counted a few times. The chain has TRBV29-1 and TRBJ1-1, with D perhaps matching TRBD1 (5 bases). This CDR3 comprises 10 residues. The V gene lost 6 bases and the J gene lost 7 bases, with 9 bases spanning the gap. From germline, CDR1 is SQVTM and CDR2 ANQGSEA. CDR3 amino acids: CSVDTDEAFF. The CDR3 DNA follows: TGCAGCGTGGACACGGATGAAGCTTTCTTT.

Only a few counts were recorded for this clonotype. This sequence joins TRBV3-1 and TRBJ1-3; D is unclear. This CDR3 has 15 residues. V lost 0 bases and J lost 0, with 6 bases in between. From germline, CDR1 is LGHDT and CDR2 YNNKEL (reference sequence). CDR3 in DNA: TGTGCCAGCAGCCAAGATTTTGTCTCTGGAAACACCATATATTTT. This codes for CASSQDFVSGNTIYF. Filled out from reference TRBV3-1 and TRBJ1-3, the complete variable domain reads DTAVSQTPKYLVTQMGNDKSIKCEQNLGHDTMYWYKQDSKKFLKIMFSYNNKELIINETVPNRFSPKSPDKAHLNLHINSLELGDSAVYFCASSQDFVSGNTIYFGEGSWLTVV.

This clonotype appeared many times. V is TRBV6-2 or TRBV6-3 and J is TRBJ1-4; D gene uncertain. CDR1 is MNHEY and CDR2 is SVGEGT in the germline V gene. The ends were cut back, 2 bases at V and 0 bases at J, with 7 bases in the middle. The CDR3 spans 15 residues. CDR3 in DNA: TGTGCCAGCAGTTACGGAAAAGCAACTAATGAAAAACTGTTTTTT. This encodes CASSYGKATNEKLFF.

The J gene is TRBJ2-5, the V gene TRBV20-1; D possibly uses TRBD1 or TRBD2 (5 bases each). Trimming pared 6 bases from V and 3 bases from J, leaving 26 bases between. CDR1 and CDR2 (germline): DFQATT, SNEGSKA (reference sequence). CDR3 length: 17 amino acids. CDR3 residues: CSAPHRDGSLWEETQYF. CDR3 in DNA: TGCAGTGCCCCACACCGGGACGGCAGCTTGTGGGAAGAGACCCAGTACTTC.

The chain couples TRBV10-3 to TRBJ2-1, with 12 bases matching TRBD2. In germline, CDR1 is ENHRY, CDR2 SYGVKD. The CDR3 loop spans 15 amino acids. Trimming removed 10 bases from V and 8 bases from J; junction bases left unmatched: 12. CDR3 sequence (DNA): TGTGCCACACAGGGGACTAGCGGGCGGCCGGATGAGCAGTTCTTC. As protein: CATQGTSGRPDEQFF.

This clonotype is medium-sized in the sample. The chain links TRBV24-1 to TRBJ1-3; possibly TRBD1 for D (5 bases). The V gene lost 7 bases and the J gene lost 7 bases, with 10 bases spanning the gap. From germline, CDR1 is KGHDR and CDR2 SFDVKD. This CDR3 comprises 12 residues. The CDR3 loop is CATSQGGNTIYF. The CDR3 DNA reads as TGTGCCACCAGCCAGGGTGGGAACACCATATATTTT.

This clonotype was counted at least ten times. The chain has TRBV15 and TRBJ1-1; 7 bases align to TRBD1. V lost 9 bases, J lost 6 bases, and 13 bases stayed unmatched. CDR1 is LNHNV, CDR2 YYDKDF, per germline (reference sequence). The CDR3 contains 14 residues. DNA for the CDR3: TGTGCCACTCTATCCGGGACAGCACTAGCTGAAGCTTTCTTT. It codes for CATLSGTALAEAFF.

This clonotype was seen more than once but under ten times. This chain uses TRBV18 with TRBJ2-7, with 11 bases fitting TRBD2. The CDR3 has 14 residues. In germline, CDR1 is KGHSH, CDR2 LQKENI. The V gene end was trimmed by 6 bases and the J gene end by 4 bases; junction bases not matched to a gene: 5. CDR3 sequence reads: CASSTSGISYEQYF. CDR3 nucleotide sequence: TGTGCCAGCTCGACTAGCGGGATTTCTTACGAGCAGTACTTC.

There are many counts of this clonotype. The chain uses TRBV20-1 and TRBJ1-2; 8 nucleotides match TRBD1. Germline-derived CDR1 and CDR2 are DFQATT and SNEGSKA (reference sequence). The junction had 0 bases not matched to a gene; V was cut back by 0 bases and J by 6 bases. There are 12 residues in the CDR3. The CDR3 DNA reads TGCAGTGCTAGAGACAGGGGGCATGGCTACACCTTC. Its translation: CSARDRGHGYTF.

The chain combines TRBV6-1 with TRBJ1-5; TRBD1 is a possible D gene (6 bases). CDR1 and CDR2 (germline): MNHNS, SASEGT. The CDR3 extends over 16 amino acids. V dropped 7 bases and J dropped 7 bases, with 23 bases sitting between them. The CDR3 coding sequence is TGTGCCAGCACCAAACCCTCGTGGGGGGCAAGCCAGCCCCAGCATTTT. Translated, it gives CASTKPSWGASQPQHF.

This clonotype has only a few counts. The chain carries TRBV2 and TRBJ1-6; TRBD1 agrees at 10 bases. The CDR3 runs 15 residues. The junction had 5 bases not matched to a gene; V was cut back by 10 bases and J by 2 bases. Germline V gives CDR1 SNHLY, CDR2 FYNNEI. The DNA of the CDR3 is TGTGCCACCAGACAGGGGGCGGCCTATAATTCACCCCTCCACTTT. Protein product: CATRQGAAYNSPLHF. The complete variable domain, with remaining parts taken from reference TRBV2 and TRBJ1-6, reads EPEVTQTPSHQVTQMGQEVILRCVPISNHLYFYWYRQILGQKVEFLVSFYNNEISEKSEIFDDQFSVERPDGSNFTLKIRSTKLEDSAMYFCATRQGAAYNSPLHFGNGTRLTVT.

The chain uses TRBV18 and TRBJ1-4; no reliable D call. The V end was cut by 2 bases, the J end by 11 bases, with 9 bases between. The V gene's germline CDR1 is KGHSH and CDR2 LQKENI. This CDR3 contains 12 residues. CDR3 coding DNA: TGTGCCAGCTCACCATCACAGAAGAAACTGTTTTTT. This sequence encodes CASSPSQKKLFF.

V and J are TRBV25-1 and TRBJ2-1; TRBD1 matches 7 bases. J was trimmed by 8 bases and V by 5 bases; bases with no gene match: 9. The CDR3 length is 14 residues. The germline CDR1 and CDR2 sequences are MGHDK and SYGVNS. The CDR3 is CASSRQGQDYEQFF. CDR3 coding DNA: TGTGCCAGCAGTAGACAGGGCCAGGACTATGAGCAGTTCTTC.

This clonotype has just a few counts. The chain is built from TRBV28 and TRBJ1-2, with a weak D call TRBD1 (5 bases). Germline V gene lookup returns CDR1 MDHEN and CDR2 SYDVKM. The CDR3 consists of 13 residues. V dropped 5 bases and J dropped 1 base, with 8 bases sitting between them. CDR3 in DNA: TGTGCCAGCAGTCCCAGGGATAACTATGGCTACACCTTC. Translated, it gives CASSPRDNYGYTF.

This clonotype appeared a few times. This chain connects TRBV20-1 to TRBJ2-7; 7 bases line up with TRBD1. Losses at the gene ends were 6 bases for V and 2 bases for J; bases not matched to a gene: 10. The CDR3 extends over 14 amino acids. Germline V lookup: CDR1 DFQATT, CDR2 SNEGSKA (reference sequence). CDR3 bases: TGCAGTGCCAGAAAGGACAGGAGCCCCTACGAGCAGTACTTC. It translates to CSARKDRSPYEQYF.